Listed below are T cell receptor beta chains from one sample, sequenced in a study of identical twins. TCRdb called the 5' RACE reads again in MiXCR, with one record for every CDR3 protein. The table lists approximately 620,000 distinct CDR3 sequences, approximately 9% of them singletons. The sample also formed part of further work on yellow fever vaccine responses in identical twins.

Material: PBMCs. All receptors derive from a woman aged 18-29 years in good health. Each CDR3 is given with its conserved first and last residue. The D gene is left open where the match is weak. Not all rows give a size; the values are once, few, many and, for expanded clones, a class.

V	size	J	D	CDR3
TRBV10-3	.	TRBJ2-2	.	CAISVSTDTGELFF
TRBV28	many	TRBJ2-3	TRBD2	CASSFWKGLAGGDTQYF
TRBV2	.	TRBJ2-3	TRBD2	CASHGTSGGQDTQYF
TRBV6-4	many	TRBJ2-3	TRBD2	CASSEILAGEAEDTQYF
TRBV4-1	.	TRBJ1-1	.	CASSPTRLTEAFF
TRBV19	.	TRBJ1-1	.	CASSITKDRSAFF
TRBV7-6	few	TRBJ1-5	.	CASSLKSGESNQPQHF
TRBV4-1	.	TRBJ1-4	.	CASSQDLETISRKLFF
TRBV10-3	many	TRBJ2-7	.	CAISEEGQRTYEQYF
TRBV3-1	.	TRBJ1-1	TRBD1	CASSQEGGTGRNTEAFF
TRBV7-9	many	TRBJ2-5	TRBD1	CASSTTGTETQYF
TRBV27	few	TRBJ1-3	.	CASHEAEGRNTIYF
TRBV10-3	.	TRBJ2-1	.	CAISESFAGRSYNEQFF
TRBV6-1	.	TRBJ2-7	TRBD1	CASSRHRGSYEQYF
TRBV3-1	.	TRBJ2-1	TRBD2	CASSQREYSNEQFF
TRBV5-1	many	TRBJ2-7	TRBD1	CASSPGQGVYEQYF
TRBV29-1	.	TRBJ2-5	.	CSVVAGSETQYF
TRBV12-3/TRBV12-4	.	TRBJ1-4	.	CASSGGPRIVEKLFF
TRBV10-3	many	TRBJ1-1	.	CAIRGTENTEAFF
TRBV4-1	many	TRBJ1-2	.	CASSQEWVPAPTYGYTF
TRBV18	.	TRBJ2-3	.	CASSPSPTGVPGF
TRBV12-3/TRBV12-4	many	TRBJ2-5	.	CASSPPGRPKETQYF
TRBV5-5	many	TRBJ1-2	.	CASSQISGGDGYTF
TRBV6-2/TRBV6-3	few	TRBJ2-3	.	CASSPATITSGTQYF
TRBV12-3/TRBV12-4	.	TRBJ2-5	.	CASRPVGKETQYF
TRBV2	many	TRBJ1-5	.	CANNYDSTYGDSNQPQHF
TRBV5-1	few	TRBJ2-7	TRBD1	CASSADGTGGNEQYF
TRBV5-7	few	TRBJ2-2	.	CASSLTDYTGELFF
TRBV10-3	.	TRBJ2-3	.	CATRGSADTQYF
TRBV12-3/TRBV12-4	.	TRBJ1-1	.	CASSLGLITEAFF
TRBV6-5	.	TRBJ1-5	.	CASSYDTQYQPQHF
TRBV6-5	few	TRBJ2-1	TRBD2	CASSYSGLAGAYNEQFF
TRBV9	few	TRBJ2-2	.	CASSVASGNTGELFF
TRBV7-8	few	TRBJ2-3	.	CASSLYSRVDTQYF
TRBV29-1	many	TRBJ1-1	TRBD1	CSALPGGSNTEAFF
TRBV20-1	.	TRBJ2-7	TRBD2	CSARVSGRTRDKRASSYEQYF
TRBV27	.	TRBJ2-5	TRBD1	CASSLYRGVGETQYF
TRBV12-3/TRBV12-4	.	TRBJ1-1	.	CASSPTQVRNTEAFF
TRBV19	few	TRBJ2-2	.	CASSPDPTGELFF
TRBV7-6	few	TRBJ1-5	.	CASSLTGSLDDQPQHF
TRBV6-5	few	TRBJ2-2	.	CASSYSPLMGPNTGELFF
TRBV2	many	TRBJ2-5	TRBD2	CASRTGTSGFQETQYF
TRBV29-1	.	TRBJ1-6	.	CSVASSYNSPLHF
TRBV7-4	.	TRBJ2-7	TRBD1	CASSENGTGPDYEQYF
TRBV5-1	many	TRBJ2-5	.	CASSTRGNRETQYF
TRBV7-2	.	TRBJ2-7	TRBD2	CASSLLAGGPHEQYF
TRBV2	few	TRBJ2-3	TRBD2	CASRAGTSGITDTQYF
TRBV10-1	few	TRBJ1-1	.	CASSESRGTEAFF
TRBV6-5	few	TRBJ2-1	.	CASSTSRDRTYNEQFF
TRBV5-1	.	TRBJ2-1	.	CASSLEQRSYNEQFF
TRBV27	.	TRBJ2-7	.	CASSFGSHSYEQYF
TRBV20-1	.	TRBJ2-7	TRBD1	CSAKGQGGDEQYF
TRBV24-1	.	TRBJ2-5	TRBD1	CATSDIKDRGQETQYF